The clone carrying this T cell receptor beta chain was seen more than once but under ten times. This entry comes from a study of blood T cells in healthy people across ages. Germline CDR1 and CDR2: SGHVS and FQNEAQ. V dropped 4 bases and J dropped 0 bases, with 10 bases sitting between them. This CDR3 has 15 residues. Next came a second PCR, run for about 6 to 11 cycles, which used a sample-barcoded 5' primer along with a J-beta primer mix. One entry per CDR3 protein results from TCRdb running MiXCR on the 5' RACE reads. The sample yields over 1,500,000 distinct CDR3 sequences, about 49% seen once. This TCR was recovered from a woman aged 40 to 50 in good health. Sample: blood. J is TRBJ2-4 and V is TRBV7-8; no firm D call. CDR3 sequence (DNA): TGTGCCAGCAGCTCGCAAAGAATAGCCAAAAACATTCAGTACTTC. It translates to CASSSQRIAKNIQYF.